The rows below give T cell receptor beta chains drawn from one sample of a study of control samples from healthy donors and cancer patients. TCRdb keeps only in-frame clones here, not all; method: immunoSEQ multiplex PCR. The repertoire has about 100,000 clones, approximately 90% of them found once; the top ten carry about 2.5%. What was sequenced was blood. These receptors originate from a woman aged 18-29 years in good health. The conserved cysteine and the conserved F or W are not part of the CDR3 here. Size tells how often a clone was seen (once, few, many) or the class of an expanded clone, and some rows leave it out.

-,TRBV19,ASSVDRGGEKLF
-,TRBV27,ASSSPSVGSYEQY
-,TRBV18,ASSKMDTEAF
-,TRBV7-6,ASSLGSPGNSPLH
once,TRBV27,ASSLSGGPYTDTQY
-,TRBV11-2,ASTKLATSYNEQF
-,TRBV5-6,ASSLGGRVSYEQY
-,TRBV11-2,ASSRPSGRRSYNEQF
-,TRBV7-9,ASSLDQVHNSPLH
-,TRBV5-1,ASSLGLAGSAEQF
-,TRBV9,ASSIRGRGLVELF